The rows below give T cell receptor beta chains drawn from one sample of a study of blood T cell repertoires in COVID-19. Here immunoSEQ multiplex PCR was the method, and the copy in TCRdb shows in-frame clones only, minus some. The repertoire consists of 250,000 to 350,000 clones, with roughly nine tenths occurring once and the leading ten covering 2.6%. The sequenced material came from PBMCs or T cells enriched from blood (not recorded which). The receptors shown here come from a man in his 60s who had recovered from COVID-19. CDR3s include the opening cysteine and the closing phenylalanine or tryptophan. A D gene is named only where the DNA matches it firmly. Clone size is not always given. Where it is, it says once, few, many or a class for expanded clones.

V,J,D,size,DNA,CDR3
TRBV6-5,TRBJ1-6,-,-,TGTGCCAGCTTACGAGCGAGCTCCTATAATTCACCCCTCCACTTT,CASLRASSYNSPLHF
TRBV7-2,TRBJ1-5,TRBD1,-,TGTGCCAGCAGCTCCCACCCATTCCTGGACAGGGAGGGCAATCAGCCCCAGCATTTT,CASSSHPFLDREGNQPQHF
TRBV5-1,TRBJ2-1,TRBD1,few,TGCGCCAGCAGCATGGACAGGGTGAGGCAGTTCTTC,CASSMDRVRQFF
TRBV5-6,TRBJ2-5,-,-,TGTGCCAGCAGCTTGTACAACCAAGAGACCCAGTACTTC,CASSLYNQETQYF
TRBV11-3,TRBJ2-5,-,-,TGTGCCAGCAGCTTAGATCGGGAAAGGTACCAAGAGACCCAGTACTTC,CASSLDRERYQETQYF
TRBV10-1,TRBJ1-1,-,few,TGCGCCAGCAGTGAGAACAGGATAGAAGCTTTCTTT,CASSENRIEAFF
TRBV4-3,TRBJ2-7,TRBD2,-,TGCGCCAGCAGCCAACTTCCGGGACTAGGAAACGAGCAGTACTTC,CASSQLPGLGNEQYF
TRBV7-9,TRBJ1-1,-,-,TGTGCCAGCAGCCCGGGGACCTACGGGGGGGCTTTCTTT,CASSPGTYGGAFF
TRBV10-2,TRBJ2-4,-,-,TGCGCCAGCAGAGGGACTCCTCTAGCCAAAAACATTCAGTACTTC,CASRGTPLAKNIQYF
TRBV29-1,TRBJ1-1,TRBD1,-,TGCAGCGTTGAGACAGGGAGGAACACTGAAGCTTTCTTT,CSVETGRNTEAFF
TRBV19,TRBJ1-1,TRBD1,-,TGTGCCAGTAGTATAGATCTATGGGACAGGGGGACGCGATTGTCAGCTTTCTTT,CASSIDLWDRGTRLSAFF
TRBV30,TRBJ2-4,-,-,TGTGCCTGGAGCCAGAAGGGACTTACTACAGCCAAAAACATTCAGTACTTC,CAWSQKGLTTAKNIQYF
TRBV7-3,TRBJ1-4,-,-,TGTGCCAGCAGCTTAATGCGTGCAACTAATGAAAAACTGTTTTTT,CASSLMRATNEKLFF
TRBV5-1,TRBJ2-2,-,-,TGCGCCAGCAGCTCCATTTACAGGAACACCGGGGAGCTGTTTTTT,CASSSIYRNTGELFF
TRBV29-1,TRBJ2-1,-,-,TGCAGCGTTGAAAGTACCGCTACCGTCTCCTACAATGAGCAGTTCTTC,CSVESTATVSYNEQFF
TRBV25-1,TRBJ1-1,TRBD1,-,TGTGCCAGCAGTGTGACAACAGGGGGCAGTGAAGCTTTCTTT,CASSVTTGGSEAFF
TRBV6-5,TRBJ1-1,-,-,TGTGCCAGCACGGACAGCATGAACACTGAAGCTTTCTTT,CASTDSMNTEAFF
TRBV7-9,TRBJ1-1,TRBD1,-,TGTGCCAGCAGCTTACCCAGGGACAGCACTGAAGCTTTCTTT,CASSLPRDSTEAFF
TRBV18,TRBJ1-2,-,-,TGTGCCAGCTCACAGACAGGAAACTATGGCTACACCTTC,CASSQTGNYGYTF
TRBV25-1,TRBJ1-1,-,-,TGTGCCAGCAGTTCACGGGTCGGGGGCACTGAAGCTTTCTTT,CASSSRVGGTEAFF
TRBV30,TRBJ2-2,TRBD2,-,TGTGCCTGGACTTTGGCGGGGGGGGCCGGGGAGCTGTTTTTT,CAWTLAGGAGELFF
TRBV3-1/TRBV3-2,TRBJ2-5,TRBD1,-,TGTGCCAGCAGCCACCGGGGACAGTACCCCGTAGAGACCCAGTACTTC,CASSHRGQYPVETQYF
TRBV2,TRBJ1-4,-,-,TGTGCCAGCAACCCATTGGGGGGGGGCGCAACTAATGAAAAACTGTTTTTT,CASNPLGGGATNEKLFF